A single sample gave rise to the 8 T cell receptor beta chains below, sequenced in a study of blood T cell repertoires in COVID-19. Assay used: immunoSEQ multiplex PCR; TCRdb lists only in-frame clones, some missing. The repertoire consists of some 200,000 clones, with roughly 80% occurring once and the leading ten covering about 4.8%. Source material: PBMCs or T cells enriched from blood (not recorded which). The receptors shown here come from a woman between 45 and 65 years old who had been exposed to COVID-19.

V usage is TRBV13 and J usage is TRBJ1-1, with 7 nucleotides matching TRBD1. CDR3 length: 14 residues. Trimming cost V 5 bases and J 1 base; bases outside gene matches: 4. Germline loops: CDR1 PRHDT, CDR2 FYEKMQ (reference sequence). CDR3: CASSPWTGNTEAFF. The CDR3 DNA follows: TGTGCCAGCAGCCCTTGGACAGGGAACACTGAAGCTTTCTTT.

The CDR3 sequence: CASSPRYEQYF. CDR3 DNA: TGTGCCAGCAGTCCACGGTACGAGCAGTACTTC. This chain joins TRBV6-6 and TRBJ2-7, with D unresolved. V was cut by 5 bases and J by 4 bases, with 6 bases left in between. CDR1 and CDR2 from the germline V gene are MNHNY and SVGAGI (reference sequence). CDR3 length equals 11 residues.

The rearrangement links TRBV18 to TRBJ1-1, with D possibly TRBD1 on 6 matching bases. There are 16 residues in the CDR3. Germline values: CDR1 KGHSH, CDR2 LQKENI. Trimming took off 3 bases at V and 3 bases at J, with 17 bases between the two ends. CDR3 bases: TGTGCCAGCTCACCCCGACAGGTCGGGACGGACACTGAAGCTTTCTTT. Its translation: CASSPRQVGTDTEAFF.

This sequence joins TRBV28 and TRBJ1-3; no firm D call. The CDR3 is 15 residues long. Germline-derived CDR1 and CDR2 are MDHEN and SYDVKM. V lost 3 bases and J lost 5, with 14 bases in between. The CDR3 protein is CASSLEGSGRNTIYF. CDR3 sequence (DNA): TGTGCCAGCAGTTTGGAGGGCTCCGGTAGAAACACCATATATTTT.

This clone was recorded once. V and J are TRBV5-8 and TRBJ1-3; D remains unclear. The CDR3 covers 14 residues. Looked up from germline, CDR1 is SGHTS and CDR2 is YDEGEE. Trimming stripped 2 bases from V and 1 base from J, with 7 bases between. The CDR3 spells CASSFRTSGNTIYF. CDR3 nucleotides: TGTGCCAGCAGCTTTCGAACTTCTGGAAACACCATATATTTT. Drawing the rest from reference TRBV5-8 and TRBJ1-3, the complete variable domain is EAGVTQSPTHLIKTRGQQATLRCSPISGHTSVYWYQQALGLGLQFLLWYDEGEERNRGNFPPRFSGRQFPNYSSELNVNALELEDSALYLCASSFRTSGNTIYFGEGSWLTVV.

V gene TRBV7-2 combines with J gene TRBJ1-1; TRBD1 matches 8 bases. Germline trimming cut 3 bases from V and 8 bases from J; bases unmatched to any gene: 8. Per the germline V gene, CDR1 is SGHTA and CDR2 is FQGNSA. This CDR3 comprises 14 residues. The CDR3 DNA reads TGTGCCAGCAGCTTGGGTACAGGGGGGTCGGAAGCTTTCTTT. Translating gives CASSLGTGGSEAFF.

The J gene is TRBJ1-2, the V gene TRBV20-1, with unresolved D. Looked up from germline, CDR1 is DFQATT and CDR2 is SNEGSKA (reference sequence). There are 10 residues in the CDR3. With 0 bases removed from V and 8 bases from J, the gap between germline ends came to 4 bases. The CDR3 reads CSARDSGYTF. CDR3 coding DNA: TGCAGTGCTAGAGACTCGGGCTACACCTTC.

The chain has TRBV30 and TRBJ1-6; TRBD1 matches 10 bases. From germline, CDR1 is GTSNPN and CDR2 SVGIG (reference sequence). V lost 3 bases, J lost 8 bases, and 1 base stayed unmatched. The CDR3 consists of 13 residues. The CDR3 sequence: CAWRGQGYSPLHF. The CDR3 nucleotides read TGTGCCTGGAGGGGACAGGGGTATTCACCCCTCCACTTT.